One sample yielded the 10 T cell receptor beta chains listed below, sequenced in a study of blood T cell repertoires in COVID-19. Here immunoSEQ multiplex PCR was the method, and the copy in TCRdb shows in-frame clones only, minus some. The sample shows almost 250,000 clones, more than 85% of them seen only once. Source material: PBMCs or T cells enriched from blood (not recorded which). The source is a woman between 50 and 59 years old who had recovered from COVID-19.

A few counts support this clone. V and J are TRBV11-2 and TRBJ1-2; TRBD1 matches 7 bases. J gave up 8 bases and V 3 bases, and 12 bases lay outside the gene matches. From germline, CDR1 is SGHAT and CDR2 FQNNGV. The CDR3 totals 15 residues. DNA of the CDR3: TGTGCCAGCAGCTTGGGATTTGGAGAAGGGGGCGGCTACACCTTC. It specifies CASSLGFGEGGGYTF.

The chain links TRBV28 to TRBJ1-2; TRBD1 agrees at 9 bases. CDR1 is MDHEN, CDR2 SYDVKM, per germline. The J segment lost 5 bases and the V segment lost 4 bases, leaving 2 bases of the junction unmatched. The CDR3 covers 13 residues. In DNA, the CDR3 is TGTGCCAGCAGTTACAGGGGGCATTATGGCTACACCTTC. Amino acid sequence: CASSYRGHYGYTF.

The chain carries TRBV7-9 and TRBJ1-6; no definite D call. CDR1 is SEHNR and CDR2 is FQNEAQ in the germline V gene (reference sequence). Trimming shortened V by 2 bases and J by 6 bases, and 17 bases separated the two germline ends. The CDR3 is made up of 17 amino acids. For the CDR3, the DNA is TGTGCCAGCAGCTTAATCCGAGGCCCGTTGATTAATTCACCCCTCCACTTT. Encoded protein: CASSLIRGPLINSPLHF.

A single count supports this clone. The chain recombines TRBV29-1 with TRBJ2-5; D gene unclear. Germline loops: CDR1 SQVTM, CDR2 ANQGSEA. Trimming stripped 6 bases from V and 9 bases from J, with 17 bases between. CDR3 length equals 12 residues. The CDR3 sequence is CSVKSGSRSQYF. The CDR3 DNA reads as TGCAGCGTCAAGTCAGGCAGCCGGTCCCAGTACTTC.

This clone was detected a few times. The chain recombines TRBV28 with TRBJ1-6, with 9 bases lining up with TRBD1. The CDR3 is 16 amino acids. V shed 4 bases, J shed 9 bases, and the junction held 10 bases outside the gene matches. Germline lookup yields CDR1 MDHEN and CDR2 SYDVKM. The CDR3 nucleotides are TGTGCCAGCAGTTCTATGACAGGGGGACGGGGTTCACCCCTCCACTTT. It codes for CASSSMTGGRGSPLHF.

This sequence joins TRBV3-1 (or the pseudogene TRBV3-2) and TRBJ2-7; D might be TRBD1 (6 bases). Germline V gene data show CDR1 as LGHDT and CDR2 as YNNKEL (reference sequence). V lost 1 base and J 1 base, leaving 11 bases between the germline ends. This CDR3 has 15 amino acids. CDR3 loop: CASSQAPGQSYEQYF. The CDR3 bases are TGTGCCAGCAGCCAAGCTCCGGGACAATCCTACGAGCAGTACTTC.

This clone has only one observation. This chain uses TRBV6-2 or TRBV6-3 with TRBJ2-3; 7 bases map to TRBD2. There are 14 residues in the CDR3. Germline CDR1 is MNHEY and CDR2 is SVGEGT. Germline trimming cut 4 bases from V and 11 bases from J; bases unmatched to any gene: 12. CDR3 bases: TGTGCCAGCAGTTTGGCCCTCGGGGGGAATCTGCAGTATTTT. It encodes CASSLALGGNLQYF.

The gene calls are TRBV3-1 (or the pseudogene TRBV3-2) and TRBJ1-6; a possible D gene is TRBD1 (5 bases). This CDR3 region has 14 residues. Germline CDR1 and CDR2: LGHDT and YNNKEL (reference sequence). V was shortened by 0 bases and J by 10 bases, with 10 bases between the two germline ends. The CDR3 coding sequence is TGTGCCAGCAGCCAAGACAGGGCCCAATCACCCCTCCACTTT. Its protein product is CASSQDRAQSPLHF.

The V call is TRBV19, the J call TRBJ1-1, with a weak D call TRBD1 (6 bases). From germline, CDR1 is LNHDA and CDR2 SQIVND (reference sequence). The germline V and J ends were trimmed by 10 bases and 1 base, with 25 bases remaining between them. The CDR3 length is 17 residues. CDR3 nucleotides: TGTGCCACCGTCCTCAAGAGTCTAAAGGGGGAGAACACTGAAGCTTTCTTT. This translates into CATVLKSLKGENTEAFF. The full variable domain, with the rest looked up from reference TRBV19 and TRBJ1-1, is DGGITQSPKYLFRKEGQNVTLSCEQNLNHDAMYWYRQDPGQGLRLIYYSQIVNDFQKGDIAEGYSVSREKKESFPLTVTSAQKNPTAFYLCATVLKSLKGENTEAFFGQGTRLTVV.

The chain couples TRBV7-3 to TRBJ2-2; maybe TRBD2 (5 bases). Trimming took off 3 bases at V and 1 base at J, with 6 bases between the two ends. The CDR3 is 14 amino acids. CDR1 is SGHTA, CDR2 FQGTGA, per germline. CDR3 nucleotides: TGTGCCAGCAGCTTCGGAGGGAACACCGGGGAGCTGTTTTTT. Translated, it gives CASSFGGNTGELFF.